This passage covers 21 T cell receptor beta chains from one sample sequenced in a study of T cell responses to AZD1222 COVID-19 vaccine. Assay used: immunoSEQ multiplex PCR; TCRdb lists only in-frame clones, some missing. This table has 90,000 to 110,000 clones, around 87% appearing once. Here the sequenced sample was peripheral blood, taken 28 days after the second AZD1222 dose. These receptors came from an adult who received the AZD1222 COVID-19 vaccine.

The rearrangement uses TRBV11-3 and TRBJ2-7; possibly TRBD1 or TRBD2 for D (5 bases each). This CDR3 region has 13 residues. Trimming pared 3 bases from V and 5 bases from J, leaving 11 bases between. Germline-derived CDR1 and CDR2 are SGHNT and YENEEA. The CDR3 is CASSFSGPNEQYF. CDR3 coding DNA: TGTGCCAGCAGCTTTTCGGGGCCGAACGAGCAGTACTTC.

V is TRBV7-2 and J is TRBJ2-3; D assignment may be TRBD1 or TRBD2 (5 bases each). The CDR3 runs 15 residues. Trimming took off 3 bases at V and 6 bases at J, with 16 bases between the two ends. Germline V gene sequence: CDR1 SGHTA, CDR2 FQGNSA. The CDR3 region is CASSFRDRQIDTQYF. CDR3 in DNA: TGTGCCAGCAGCTTCAGGGACCGACAGATTGATACGCAGTATTTT.

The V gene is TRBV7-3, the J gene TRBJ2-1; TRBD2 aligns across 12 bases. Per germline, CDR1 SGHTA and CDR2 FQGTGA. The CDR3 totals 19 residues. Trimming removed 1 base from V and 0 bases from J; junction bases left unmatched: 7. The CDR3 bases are TGTGCCAGCAGCTTAAAGGCTAGCGGGAGGGCCAGCTCCTACAATGAGCAGTTCTTC. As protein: CASSLKASGRASSYNEQFF.

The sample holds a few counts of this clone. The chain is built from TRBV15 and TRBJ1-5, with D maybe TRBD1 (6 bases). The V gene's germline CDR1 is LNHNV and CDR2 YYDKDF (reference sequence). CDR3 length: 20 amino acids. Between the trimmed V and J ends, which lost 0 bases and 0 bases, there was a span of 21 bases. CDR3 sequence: CATSRDGLRQGIFSNQPQHF. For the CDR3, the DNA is TGTGCCACCAGCAGAGATGGGTTGAGGCAGGGGATTTTTAGCAATCAGCCCCAGCATTTT. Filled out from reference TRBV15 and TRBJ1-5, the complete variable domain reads DAMVIQNPRYQVTQFGKPVTLSCSQTLNHNVMYWYQQKSSQAPKLLFHYYDKDFNNEADTPDNFQSRRPNTSFCFLDIRSPGLGDTAMYLCATSRDGLRQGIFSNQPQHFGDGTRLSIL.

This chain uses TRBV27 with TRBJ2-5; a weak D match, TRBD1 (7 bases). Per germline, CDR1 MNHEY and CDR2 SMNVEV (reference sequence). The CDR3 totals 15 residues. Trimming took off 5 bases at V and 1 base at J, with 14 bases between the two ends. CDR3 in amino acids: CASSAGGTAQETQYF. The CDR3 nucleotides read TGTGCCAGCAGTGCCGGAGGGACAGCCCAAGAGACCCAGTACTTC.

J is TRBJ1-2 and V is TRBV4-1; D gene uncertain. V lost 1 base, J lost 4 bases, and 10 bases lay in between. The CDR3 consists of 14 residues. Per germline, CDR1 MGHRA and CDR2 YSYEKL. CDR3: CASSQGWQRYGYTF. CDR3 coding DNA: TGCGCCAGCAGCCAAGGCTGGCAGCGCTATGGCTACACCTTC.

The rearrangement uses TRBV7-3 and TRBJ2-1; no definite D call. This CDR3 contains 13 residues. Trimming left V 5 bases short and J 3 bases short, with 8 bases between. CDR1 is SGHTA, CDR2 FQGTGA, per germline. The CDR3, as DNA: TGTGCCAGCAGCACCCCCCACTACAATGAGCAGTTCTTC. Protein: CASSTPHYNEQFF.

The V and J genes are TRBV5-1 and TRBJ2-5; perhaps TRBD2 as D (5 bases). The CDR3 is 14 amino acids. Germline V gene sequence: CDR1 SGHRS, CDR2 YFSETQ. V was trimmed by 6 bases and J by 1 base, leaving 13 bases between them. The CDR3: CASTKRRAQETQYF. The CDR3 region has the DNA TGCGCCAGCACTAAGAGGCGGGCCCAAGAGACCCAGTACTTC.

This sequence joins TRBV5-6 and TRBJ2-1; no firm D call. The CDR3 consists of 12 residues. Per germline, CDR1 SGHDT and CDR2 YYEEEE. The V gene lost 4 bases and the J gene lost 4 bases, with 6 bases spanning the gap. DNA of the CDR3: TGTGCCAGCAGCCGCATGTACAATGAGCAGTTCTTC. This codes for CASSRMYNEQFF.

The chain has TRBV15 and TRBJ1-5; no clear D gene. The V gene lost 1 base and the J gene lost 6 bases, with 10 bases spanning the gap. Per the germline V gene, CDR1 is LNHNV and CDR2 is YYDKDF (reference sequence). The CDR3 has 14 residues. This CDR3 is CATSRGERSQPQHF. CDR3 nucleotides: TGTGCCACCAGCAGAGGGGAACGGAGTCAGCCCCAGCATTTT.

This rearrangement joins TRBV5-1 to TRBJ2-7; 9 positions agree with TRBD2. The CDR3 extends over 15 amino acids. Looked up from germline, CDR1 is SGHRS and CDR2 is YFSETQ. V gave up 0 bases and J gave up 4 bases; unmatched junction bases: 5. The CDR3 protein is CASSLEPGLAYEQYF. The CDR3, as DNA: TGCGCCAGCAGCTTGGAGCCGGGACTAGCATACGAGCAGTACTTC.

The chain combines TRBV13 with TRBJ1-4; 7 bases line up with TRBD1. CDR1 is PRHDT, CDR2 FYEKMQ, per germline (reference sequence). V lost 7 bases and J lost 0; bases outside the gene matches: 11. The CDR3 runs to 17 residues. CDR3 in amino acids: CASKRLQGPATNEKLFF. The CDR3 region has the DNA TGTGCCAGCAAACGACTACAGGGGCCTGCAACTAATGAAAAACTGTTTTTT.

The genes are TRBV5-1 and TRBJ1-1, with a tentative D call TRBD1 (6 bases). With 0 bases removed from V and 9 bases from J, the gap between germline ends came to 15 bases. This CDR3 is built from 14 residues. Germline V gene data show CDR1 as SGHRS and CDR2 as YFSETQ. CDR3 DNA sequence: TGCGCCAGCAGCTTGGGAGATACGGGACACCAAGCTTTCTTT. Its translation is CASSLGDTGHQAFF.

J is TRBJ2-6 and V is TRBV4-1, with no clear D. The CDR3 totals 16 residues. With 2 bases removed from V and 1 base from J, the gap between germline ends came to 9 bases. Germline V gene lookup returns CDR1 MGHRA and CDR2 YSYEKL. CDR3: CASSQTDGSGANVLTF. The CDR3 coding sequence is TGCGCCAGCAGCCAAACGGACGGGTCTGGGGCCAACGTCCTGACTTTC.

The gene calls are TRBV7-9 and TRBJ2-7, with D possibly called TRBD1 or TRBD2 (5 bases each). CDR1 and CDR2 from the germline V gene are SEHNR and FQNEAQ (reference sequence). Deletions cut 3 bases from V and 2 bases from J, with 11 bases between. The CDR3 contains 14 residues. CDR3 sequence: CASSFVGGTYEQYF. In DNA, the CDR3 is TGTGCCAGCAGCTTTGTTGGGGGAACCTACGAGCAGTACTTC.

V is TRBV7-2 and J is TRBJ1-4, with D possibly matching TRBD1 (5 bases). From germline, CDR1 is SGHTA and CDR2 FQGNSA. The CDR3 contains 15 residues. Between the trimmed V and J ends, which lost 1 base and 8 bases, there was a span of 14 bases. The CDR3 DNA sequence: TGTGCCAGCAGCTTAGTTTCCCAGGGTGGCGAAAAACTGTTTTTT. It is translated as CASSLVSQGGEKLFF.

The DNA for the CDR3 is TGTGCCAGCAGCCAAGATCGCCAGAGCCTAATGAACACTGAAGCTTTCTTT. Amino acids: CASSQDRQSLMNTEAFF. V usage is TRBV4-2 and J usage is TRBJ1-1; D gene uncertain. Trimming removed 0 bases at V and 0 bases at J, with 14 bases between. Germline CDR1 LGHNA, CDR2 YNFKEQ. The CDR3 is 17 amino acids.

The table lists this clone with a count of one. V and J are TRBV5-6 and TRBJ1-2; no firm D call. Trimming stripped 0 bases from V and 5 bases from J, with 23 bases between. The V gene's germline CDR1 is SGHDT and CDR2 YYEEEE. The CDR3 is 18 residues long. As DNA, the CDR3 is TGTGCCAGCAGCTTGGGGGAGTTGCGCAGGTCCACCTCTTATGGCTACACCTTC. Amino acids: CASSLGELRRSTSYGYTF.

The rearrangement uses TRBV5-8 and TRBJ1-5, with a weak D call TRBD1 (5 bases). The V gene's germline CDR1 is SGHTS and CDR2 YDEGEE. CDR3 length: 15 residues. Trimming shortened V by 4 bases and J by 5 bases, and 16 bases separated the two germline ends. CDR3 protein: CASSGTGKHYQPQHF. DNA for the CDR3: TGTGCCAGCAGCGGGACCGGGAAACACTATCAGCCCCAGCATTTT.

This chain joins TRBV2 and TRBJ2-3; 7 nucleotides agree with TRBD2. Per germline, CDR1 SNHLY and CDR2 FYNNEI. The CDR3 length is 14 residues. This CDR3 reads CAGGGTTSTDTQYF. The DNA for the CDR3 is TGTGCGGGGGGGGGAACAACTAGCACAGATACGCAGTATTTT.

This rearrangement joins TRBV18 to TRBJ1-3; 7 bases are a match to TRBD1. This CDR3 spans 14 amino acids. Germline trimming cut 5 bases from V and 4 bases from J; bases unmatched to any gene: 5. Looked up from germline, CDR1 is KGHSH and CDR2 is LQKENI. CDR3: CASSALTGGNTIYF. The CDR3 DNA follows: TGTGCCAGCTCAGCCCTGACAGGGGGAAACACCATATATTTT.